This T cell receptor (beta chain) was identified during a study of blood T cell repertoires in COVID-19. Study in general: Some COVID-19 samples were acute and others convalescent; all came from the United States, Italy and Spain.

This clone was counted between two and nine times. V gave up 6 bases and J gave up 5 bases; unmatched junction bases: 5. This CDR3 region has 14 residues. CDR1 is KGHSH and CDR2 is LQKENI in the germline V gene. Produced via immunoSEQ multiplex PCR; TCRdb's table is partial and in-frame only. The table has some 240,000 clones, 65% to 85% seen once. This clonotype was obtained from a man aged 45-60 years who had recovered from COVID-19. The chain is built from TRBV18 and TRBJ1-2; 11 bases line up with TRBD1. The sequenced sample was PBMCs or T cells enriched from blood (not recorded which). The CDR3 region is CASSPGQGVYGYTF. Here the CDR3 DNA reads TGTGCCAGCTCCCCGGGACAGGGGGTTTATGGCTACACCTTC.